This T cell receptor beta chain was retrieved from a study of regulatory T cells in long-lasting Graves disease. Study-level information: Persistent Graves' disease required over 5 years of antithyroid drugs and positive TSH receptor antibodies.

This clonotype was observed many times. Its antigen is currently unknown. The time point here: persistent/refractory GD, antithyroid drugs over 5 years with positive TRAb. The TCR library was made from RNA that had been extracted from PBMCs in TRIzol. The patients included were those that came from an endocrinology department in Xi'an, China. Unmatched junction bases numbered 7, after V lost 5 bases and J lost 5 bases. CDR3 length: 16 amino acids. Germline V gene sequence: CDR1 SEHNR, CDR2 FQNEAQ (reference sequence). For TCR beta, libraries came from iRepertoire HTBI primers and Arm-PCR of CDR3 regions. Each CDR3 protein is one row after TCRdb ran MiXCR on the multiplex PCR reads. The table shows about 300,000 distinct CDR3 sequences, with around 21% occurring only once. Study results and limitations: Newly diagnosed disease favored TRBV20-1 and TRBJ2-1 over persistent disease. Newly diagnosed patients shared 850 to 1,000 public clonotypes; persistent patients shared more than 2,500.

The gene calls are TRBV7-9 and TRBJ2-5; 14 bases are shared with TRBD2. Sequencing was performed on peripheral blood mononuclear cells (PBMCs), taken when the disease was refractory, from a patient treated with antithyroid drugs. The clonotype was recovered from a female donor with Graves disease. The CDR3 DNA reads TGTGCCAGCAGCATGGGGACTAGCGGGAGTTGGGAGACCCAGTACTTC. Its translation: CASSMGTSGSWETQYF.